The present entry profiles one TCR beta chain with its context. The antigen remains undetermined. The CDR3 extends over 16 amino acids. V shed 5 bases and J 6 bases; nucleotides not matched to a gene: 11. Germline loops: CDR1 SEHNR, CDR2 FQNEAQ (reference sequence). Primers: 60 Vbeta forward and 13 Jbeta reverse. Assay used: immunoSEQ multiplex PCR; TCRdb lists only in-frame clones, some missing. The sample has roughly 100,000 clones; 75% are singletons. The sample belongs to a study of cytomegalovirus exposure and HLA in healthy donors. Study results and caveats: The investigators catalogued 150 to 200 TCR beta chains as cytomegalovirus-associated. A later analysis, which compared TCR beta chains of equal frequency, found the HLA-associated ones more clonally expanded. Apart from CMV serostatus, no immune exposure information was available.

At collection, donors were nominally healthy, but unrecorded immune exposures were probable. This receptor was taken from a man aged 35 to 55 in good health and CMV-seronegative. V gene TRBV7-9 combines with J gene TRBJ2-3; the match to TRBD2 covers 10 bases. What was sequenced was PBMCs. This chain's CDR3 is CASSVTSGLVLDTQYF. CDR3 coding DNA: TGTGCCAGCAGCGTGACTAGCGGGCTTGTATTGGATACGCAGTATTTT.